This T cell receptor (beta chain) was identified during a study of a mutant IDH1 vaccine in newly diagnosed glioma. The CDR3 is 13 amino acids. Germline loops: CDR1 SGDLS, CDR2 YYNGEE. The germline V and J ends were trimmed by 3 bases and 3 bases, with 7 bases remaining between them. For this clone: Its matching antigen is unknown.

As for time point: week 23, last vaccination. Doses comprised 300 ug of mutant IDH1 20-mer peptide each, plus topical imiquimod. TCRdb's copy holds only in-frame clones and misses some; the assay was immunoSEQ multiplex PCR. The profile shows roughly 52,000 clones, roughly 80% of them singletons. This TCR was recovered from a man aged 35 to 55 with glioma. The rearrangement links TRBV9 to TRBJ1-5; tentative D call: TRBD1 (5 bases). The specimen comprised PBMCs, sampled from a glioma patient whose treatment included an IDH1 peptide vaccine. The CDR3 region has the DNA TGTGCCAGCAGCGGACAGAACAATCAGCCCCAGCATTTT. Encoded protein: CASSGQNNQPQHF.